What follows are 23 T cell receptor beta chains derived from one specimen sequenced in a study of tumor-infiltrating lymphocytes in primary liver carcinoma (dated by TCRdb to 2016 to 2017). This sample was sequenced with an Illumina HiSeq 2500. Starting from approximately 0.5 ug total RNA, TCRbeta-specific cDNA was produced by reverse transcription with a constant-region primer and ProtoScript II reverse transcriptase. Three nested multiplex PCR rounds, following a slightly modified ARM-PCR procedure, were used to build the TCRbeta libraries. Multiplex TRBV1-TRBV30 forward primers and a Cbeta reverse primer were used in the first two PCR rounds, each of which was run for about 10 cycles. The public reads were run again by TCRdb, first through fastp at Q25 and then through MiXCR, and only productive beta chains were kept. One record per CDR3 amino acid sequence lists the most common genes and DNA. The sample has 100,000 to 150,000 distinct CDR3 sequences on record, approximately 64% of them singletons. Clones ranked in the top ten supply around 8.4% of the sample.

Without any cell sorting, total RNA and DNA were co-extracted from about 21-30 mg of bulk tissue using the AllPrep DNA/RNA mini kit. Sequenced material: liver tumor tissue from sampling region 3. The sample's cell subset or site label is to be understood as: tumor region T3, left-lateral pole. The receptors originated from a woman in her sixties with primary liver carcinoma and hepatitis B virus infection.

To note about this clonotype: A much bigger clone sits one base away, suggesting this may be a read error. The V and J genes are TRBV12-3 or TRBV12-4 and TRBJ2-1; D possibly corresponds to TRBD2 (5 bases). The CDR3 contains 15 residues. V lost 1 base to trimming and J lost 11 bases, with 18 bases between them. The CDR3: CASSLEANLGEKQFF. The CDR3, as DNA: TGTGCCAGCAGTTTAGAGGCGAACCTCGGGGAGAAGCAGTTCTTC.

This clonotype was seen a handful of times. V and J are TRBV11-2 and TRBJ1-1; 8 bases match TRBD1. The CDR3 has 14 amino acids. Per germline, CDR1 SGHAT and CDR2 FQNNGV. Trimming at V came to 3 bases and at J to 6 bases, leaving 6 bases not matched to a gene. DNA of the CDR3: TGTGCCAGCAGCTTTACAGGGGGTAATGCTGAAGCTTTCTTT. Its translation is CASSFTGGNAEAFF.

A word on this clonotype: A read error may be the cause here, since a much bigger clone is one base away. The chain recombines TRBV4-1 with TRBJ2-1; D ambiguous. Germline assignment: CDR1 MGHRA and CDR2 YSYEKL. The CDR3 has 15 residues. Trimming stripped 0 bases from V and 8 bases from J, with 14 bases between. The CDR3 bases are TGCGCCAGCAGCCAAGATGGGGTCTACGACGATGAGCAGTTCTTC. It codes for CASSQDGVYDDEQFF.

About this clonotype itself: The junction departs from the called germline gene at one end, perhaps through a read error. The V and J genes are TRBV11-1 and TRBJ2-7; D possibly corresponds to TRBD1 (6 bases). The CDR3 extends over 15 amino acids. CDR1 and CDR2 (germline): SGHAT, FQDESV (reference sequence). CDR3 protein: CAISPTCRGAYEQYF. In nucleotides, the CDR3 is TGTGCCATCAGCCCCACTTGCAGGGGTGCCTACGAGCAGTACTTC.

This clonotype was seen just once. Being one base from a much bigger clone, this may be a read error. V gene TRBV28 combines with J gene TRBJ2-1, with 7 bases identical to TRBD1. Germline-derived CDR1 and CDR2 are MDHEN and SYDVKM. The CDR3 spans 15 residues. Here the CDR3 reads CASSPTGVLDNKQFF. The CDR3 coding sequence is TGTGCCAGCAGTCCCACAGGGGTATTGGACAATAAGCAGTTCTTC.

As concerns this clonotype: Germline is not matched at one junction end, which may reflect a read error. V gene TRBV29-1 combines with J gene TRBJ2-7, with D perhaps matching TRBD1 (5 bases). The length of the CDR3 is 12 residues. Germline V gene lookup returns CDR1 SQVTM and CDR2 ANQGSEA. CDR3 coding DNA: TGCACCGTTGTCCCAGGGTCCTACGAGCAGTACTTC. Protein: CTVVPGSYEQYF.

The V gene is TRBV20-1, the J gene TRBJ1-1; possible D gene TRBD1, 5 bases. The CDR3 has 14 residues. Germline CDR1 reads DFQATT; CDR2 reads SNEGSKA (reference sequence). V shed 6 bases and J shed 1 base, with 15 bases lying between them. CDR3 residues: CSAWDGAWNTEAFF. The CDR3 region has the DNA TGCAGTGCATGGGACGGTGCTTGGAACACTGAAGCTTTCTTT.

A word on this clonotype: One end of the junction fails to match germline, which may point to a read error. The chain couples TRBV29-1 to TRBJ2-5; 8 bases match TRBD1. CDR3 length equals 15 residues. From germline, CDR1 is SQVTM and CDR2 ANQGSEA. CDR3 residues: CSIEHRGDIGETQYF. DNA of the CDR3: TGCAGCATTGAACACAGGGGGGATATTGGAGAGACCCAGTACTTC.

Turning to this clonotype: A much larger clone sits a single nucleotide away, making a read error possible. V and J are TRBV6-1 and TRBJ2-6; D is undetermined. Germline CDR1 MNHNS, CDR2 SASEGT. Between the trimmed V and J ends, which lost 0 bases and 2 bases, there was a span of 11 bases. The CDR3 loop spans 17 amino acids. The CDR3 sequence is CASSEALFGPGANVLTF. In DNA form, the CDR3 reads TGTGCCAGCAGTGAAGCGCTTTTTGGCCCTGGGGCCAACGTCCTGACTTTC.

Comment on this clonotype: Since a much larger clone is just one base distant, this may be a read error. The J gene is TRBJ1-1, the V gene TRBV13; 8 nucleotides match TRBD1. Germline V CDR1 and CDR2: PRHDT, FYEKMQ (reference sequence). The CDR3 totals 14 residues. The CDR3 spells CASSRTGGSTEASF. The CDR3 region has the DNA TGTGCCAGCAGCCGTACAGGGGGATCCACTGAAGCTTCCTTT.

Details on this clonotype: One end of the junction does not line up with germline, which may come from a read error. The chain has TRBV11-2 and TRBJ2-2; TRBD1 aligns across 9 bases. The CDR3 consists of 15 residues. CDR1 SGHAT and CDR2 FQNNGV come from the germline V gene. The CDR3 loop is CASSARQGGTGDLFF. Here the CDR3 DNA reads TGTGCCAGCAGCGCCCGACAGGGGGGGACCGGGGATCTGTTTTTT.

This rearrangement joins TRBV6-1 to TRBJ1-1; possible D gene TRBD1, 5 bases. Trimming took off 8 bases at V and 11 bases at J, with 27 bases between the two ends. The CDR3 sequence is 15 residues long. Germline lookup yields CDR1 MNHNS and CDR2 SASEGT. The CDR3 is CASGAPGGPRDGAFF. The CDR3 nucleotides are TGTGCCAGCGGTGCCCCCGGGGGACCCCGCGATGGGGCTTTCTTT.

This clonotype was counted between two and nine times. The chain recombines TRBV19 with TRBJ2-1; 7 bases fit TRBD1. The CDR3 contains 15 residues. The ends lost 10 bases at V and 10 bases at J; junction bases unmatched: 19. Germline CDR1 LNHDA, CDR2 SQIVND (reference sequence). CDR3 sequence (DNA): TGTGCCACCACAGACCCAACAACAGGGGCGTACGAGCAGTTCTTC. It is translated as CATTDPTTGAYEQFF.

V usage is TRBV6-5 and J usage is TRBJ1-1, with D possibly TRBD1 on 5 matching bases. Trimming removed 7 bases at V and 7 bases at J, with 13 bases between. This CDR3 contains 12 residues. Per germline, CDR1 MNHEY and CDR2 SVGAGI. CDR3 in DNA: TGTGCCAGCAAGGGGAGGTATATTGAAGCTTTCTTT. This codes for CASKGRYIEAFF.

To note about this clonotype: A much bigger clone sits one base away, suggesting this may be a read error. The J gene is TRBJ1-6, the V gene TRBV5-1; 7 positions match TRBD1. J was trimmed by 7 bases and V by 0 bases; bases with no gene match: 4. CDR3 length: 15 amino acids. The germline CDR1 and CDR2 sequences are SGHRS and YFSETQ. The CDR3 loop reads CASSLGTGQNSPLHF. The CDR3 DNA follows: TGCGCCAGCAGCTTGGGGACAGGACAAAATTCACCCCTCCACTTT.

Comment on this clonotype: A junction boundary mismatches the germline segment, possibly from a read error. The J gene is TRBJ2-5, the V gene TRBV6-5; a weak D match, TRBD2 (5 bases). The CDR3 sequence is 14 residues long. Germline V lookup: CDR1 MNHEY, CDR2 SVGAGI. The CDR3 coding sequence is TGTACCAGCCGTAATAGCGAGACGCAAGAGACCCAGTACTTC. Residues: CTSRNSETQETQYF.

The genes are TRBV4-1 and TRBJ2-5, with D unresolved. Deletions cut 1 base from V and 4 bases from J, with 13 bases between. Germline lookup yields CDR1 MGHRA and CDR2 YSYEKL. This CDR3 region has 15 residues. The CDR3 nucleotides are TGCGCCAGCAGCCAAGGGCTCCGGCCTGCAGAGACCCAGTACTTC. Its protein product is CASSQGLRPAETQYF.

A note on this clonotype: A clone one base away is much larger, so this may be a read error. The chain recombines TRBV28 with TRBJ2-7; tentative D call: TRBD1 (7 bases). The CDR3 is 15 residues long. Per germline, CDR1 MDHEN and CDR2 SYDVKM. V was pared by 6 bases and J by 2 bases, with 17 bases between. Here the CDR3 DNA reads TGTGCCAGCAGCCGCCCGCGGGACAGAACCTACGAGCAGTACTTC. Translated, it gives CASSRPRDRTYEQYF. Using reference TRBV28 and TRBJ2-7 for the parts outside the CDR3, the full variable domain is DVKVTQSSRYLVKRTGEKVFLECVQDMDHENMFWYRQDPGLGLRLIYFSYDVKMKEKGDIPEGYSVSREKKERFSLILESASTNQTSMYLCASSRPRDRTYEQYFGPGTRLTVT.

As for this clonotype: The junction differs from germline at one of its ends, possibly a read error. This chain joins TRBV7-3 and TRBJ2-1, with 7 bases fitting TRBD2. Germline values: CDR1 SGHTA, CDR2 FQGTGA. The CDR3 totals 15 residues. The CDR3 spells CASSLAPTSRNEQFF. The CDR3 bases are TGCGCCAGCAGCTTAGCGCCGACTAGCCGAAATGAGCAGTTTTTC.

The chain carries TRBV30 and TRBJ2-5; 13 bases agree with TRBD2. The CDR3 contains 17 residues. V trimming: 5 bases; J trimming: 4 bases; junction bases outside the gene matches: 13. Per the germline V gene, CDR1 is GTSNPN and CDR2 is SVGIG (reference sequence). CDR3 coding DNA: TGTGCCTGGGGCCCGGGACTAGCGGGATCAGGATCAGAGACCCAGTACTTC. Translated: CAWGPGLAGSGSETQYF.

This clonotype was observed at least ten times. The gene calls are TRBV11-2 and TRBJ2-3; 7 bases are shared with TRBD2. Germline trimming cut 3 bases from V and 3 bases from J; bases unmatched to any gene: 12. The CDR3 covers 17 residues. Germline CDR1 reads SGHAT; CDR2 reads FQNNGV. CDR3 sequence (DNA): TGTGCCAGCAGCTTGTTGATGGGTGGGAGGGCGACAGATACGCAGTATTTT. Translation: CASSLLMGGRATDTQYF.

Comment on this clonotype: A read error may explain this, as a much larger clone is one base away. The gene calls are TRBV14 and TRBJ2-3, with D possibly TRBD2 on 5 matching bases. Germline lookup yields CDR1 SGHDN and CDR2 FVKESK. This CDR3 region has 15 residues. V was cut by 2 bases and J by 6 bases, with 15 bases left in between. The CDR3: CASSQHRLPKDTQYF. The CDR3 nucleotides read TGTGCCAGCAGCCAACATAGACTACCCAAGGATACGCAGTATTTT.

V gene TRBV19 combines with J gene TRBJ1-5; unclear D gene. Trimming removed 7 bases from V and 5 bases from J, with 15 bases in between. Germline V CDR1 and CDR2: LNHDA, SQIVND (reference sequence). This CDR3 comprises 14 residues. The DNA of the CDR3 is TGTGCCAGTAACCGCCAGCTGGGCGATCAGCCCCAGCATTTT. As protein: CASNRQLGDQPQHF.